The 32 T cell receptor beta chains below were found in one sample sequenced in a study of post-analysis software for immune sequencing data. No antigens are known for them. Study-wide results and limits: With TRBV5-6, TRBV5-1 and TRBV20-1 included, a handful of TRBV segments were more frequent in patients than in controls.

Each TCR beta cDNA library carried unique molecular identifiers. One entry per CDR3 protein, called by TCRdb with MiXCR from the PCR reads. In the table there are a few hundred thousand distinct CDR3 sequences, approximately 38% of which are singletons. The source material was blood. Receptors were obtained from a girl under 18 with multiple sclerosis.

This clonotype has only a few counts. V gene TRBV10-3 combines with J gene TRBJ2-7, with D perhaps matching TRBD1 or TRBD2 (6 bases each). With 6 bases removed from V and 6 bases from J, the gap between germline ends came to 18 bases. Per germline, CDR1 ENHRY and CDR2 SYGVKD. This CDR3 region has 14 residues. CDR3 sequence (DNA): TGTGCCATCAGCATGCGGGACACAGACGGCGAGCAGTACTTC. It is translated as CAISMRDTDGEQYF.

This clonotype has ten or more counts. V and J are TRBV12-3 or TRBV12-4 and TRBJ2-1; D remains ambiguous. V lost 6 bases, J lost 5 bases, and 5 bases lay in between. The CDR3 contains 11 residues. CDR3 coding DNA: TGTGCCAGCAGATATAACAATGAGCAGTTCTTC. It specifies CASRYNNEQFF.

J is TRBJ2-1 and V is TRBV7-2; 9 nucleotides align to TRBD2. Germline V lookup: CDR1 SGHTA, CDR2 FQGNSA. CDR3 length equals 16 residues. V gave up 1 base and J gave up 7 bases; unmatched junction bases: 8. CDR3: CASSLGGTSMANEQFF. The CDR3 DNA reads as TGTGCCAGCAGCTTAGGGGGGACTAGCATGGCAAATGAGCAGTTCTTC.

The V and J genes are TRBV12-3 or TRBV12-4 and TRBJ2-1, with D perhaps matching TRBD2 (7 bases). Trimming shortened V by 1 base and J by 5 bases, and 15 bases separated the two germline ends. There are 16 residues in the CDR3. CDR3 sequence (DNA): TGTGCCAGCAGTTTAGTATTGGCGGGGGCGAACAATGAGCAGTTCTTC. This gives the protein CASSLVLAGANNEQFF.

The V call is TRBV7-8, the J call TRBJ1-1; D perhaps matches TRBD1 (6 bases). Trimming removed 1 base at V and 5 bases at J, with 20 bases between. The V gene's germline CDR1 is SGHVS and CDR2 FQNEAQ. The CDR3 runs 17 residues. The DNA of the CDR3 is TGTGCCAGCAGCTTAGTTTCGGGGGGGCCGGAGGTGACTGAAGCTTTCTTT. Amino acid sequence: CASSLVSGGPEVTEAFF.

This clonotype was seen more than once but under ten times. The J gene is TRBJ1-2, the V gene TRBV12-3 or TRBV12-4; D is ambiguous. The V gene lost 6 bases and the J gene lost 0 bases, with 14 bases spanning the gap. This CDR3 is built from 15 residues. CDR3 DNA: TGTGCCAGCAGCCCCGGGCGGCTGCCTAACTATGGCTACACCTTC. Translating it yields CASSPGRLPNYGYTF.

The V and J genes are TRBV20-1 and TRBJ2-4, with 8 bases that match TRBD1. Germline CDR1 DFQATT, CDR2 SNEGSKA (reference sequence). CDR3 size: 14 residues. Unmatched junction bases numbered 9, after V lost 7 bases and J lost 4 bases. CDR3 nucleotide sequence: TGCAGTGTCGGGACAGGCGATTCTAAAAACATTCAGTACTTC. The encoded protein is CSVGTGDSKNIQYF.

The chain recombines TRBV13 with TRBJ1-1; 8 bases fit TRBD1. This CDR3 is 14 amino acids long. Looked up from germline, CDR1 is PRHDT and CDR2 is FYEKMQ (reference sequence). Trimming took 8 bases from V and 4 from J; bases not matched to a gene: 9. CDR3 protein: CASLTGAVSTEAFF. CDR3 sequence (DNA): TGTGCCAGCCTGACAGGGGCGGTATCCACTGAAGCTTTCTTT.

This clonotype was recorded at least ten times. The CDR3 region is CSVVTGQPYGYTF. CDR3 coding DNA: TGCAGCGTAGTCACGGGACAGCCTTATGGCTACACCTTC. The chain recombines TRBV29-1 with TRBJ1-2; 7 nucleotides align to TRBD1. J lost 5 bases, V lost 6 bases, and 9 bases had no gene match. The CDR3 runs to 13 residues. Germline CDR1 SQVTM, CDR2 ANQGSEA.

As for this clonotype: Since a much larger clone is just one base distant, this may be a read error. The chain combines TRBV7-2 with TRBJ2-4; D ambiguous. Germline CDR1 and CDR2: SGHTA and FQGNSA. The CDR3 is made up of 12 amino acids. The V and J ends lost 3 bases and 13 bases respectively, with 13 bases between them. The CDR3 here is CASSLLSYKQYF. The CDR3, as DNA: TGTGCCAGCAGCTTGCTGAGCTACAAGCAGTACTTC.

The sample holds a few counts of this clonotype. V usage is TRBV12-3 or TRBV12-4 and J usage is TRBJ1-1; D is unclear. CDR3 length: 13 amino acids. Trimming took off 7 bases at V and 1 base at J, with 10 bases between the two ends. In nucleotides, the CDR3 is TGTGCCAGCACCCACCCCAGGAACACTGAAGCTTTCTTT. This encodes CASTHPRNTEAFF.

The CDR3, as DNA: TGCACCACCCCCAGGGGTCAATCGGGGGAAGGGAACACTGAAGCTTTCTTT. Amino acids: CTTPRGQSGEGNTEAFF. The chain has TRBV5-1 and TRBJ1-1; D possibly corresponds to TRBD1 (6 bases). CDR1 SGHRS and CDR2 YFSETQ come from the germline V gene. The CDR3 runs to 17 residues.

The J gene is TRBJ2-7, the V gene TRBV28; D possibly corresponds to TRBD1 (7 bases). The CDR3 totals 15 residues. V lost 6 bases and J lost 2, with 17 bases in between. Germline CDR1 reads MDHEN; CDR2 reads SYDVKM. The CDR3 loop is CASSLAGQSPYEQYF. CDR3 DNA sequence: TGTGCCAGCAGCCTGGCGGGACAGTCCCCCTACGAGCAGTACTTC.

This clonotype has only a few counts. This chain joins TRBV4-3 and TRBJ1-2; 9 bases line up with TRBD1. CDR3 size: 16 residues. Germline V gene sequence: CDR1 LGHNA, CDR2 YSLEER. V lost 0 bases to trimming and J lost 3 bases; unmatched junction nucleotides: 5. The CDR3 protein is CASSQEGTGGDYGYTF. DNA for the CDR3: TGCGCCAGCAGCCAAGAGGGTACAGGGGGCGACTATGGCTACACCTTC.

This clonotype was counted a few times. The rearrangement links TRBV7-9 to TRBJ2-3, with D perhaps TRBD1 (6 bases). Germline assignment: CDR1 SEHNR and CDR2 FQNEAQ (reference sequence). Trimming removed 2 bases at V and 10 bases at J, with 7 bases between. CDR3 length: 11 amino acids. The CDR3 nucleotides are TGTGCCAGCAGCTTAAAGGGGGCGCAGTATTTT. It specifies CASSLKGAQYF.

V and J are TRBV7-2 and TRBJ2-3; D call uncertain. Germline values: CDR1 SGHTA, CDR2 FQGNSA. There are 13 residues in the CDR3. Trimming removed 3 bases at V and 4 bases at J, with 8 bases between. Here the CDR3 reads CASSFIVSDTQYF. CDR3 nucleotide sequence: TGTGCCAGCAGCTTTATAGTGTCAGATACGCAGTATTTT.

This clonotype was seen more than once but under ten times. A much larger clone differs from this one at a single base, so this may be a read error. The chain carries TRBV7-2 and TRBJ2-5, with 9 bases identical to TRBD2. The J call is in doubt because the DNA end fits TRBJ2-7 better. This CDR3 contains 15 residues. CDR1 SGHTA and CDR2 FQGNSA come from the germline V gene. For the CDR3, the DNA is TGTGCCAGCAGGGGGCCCGCGGGGGGGCGTTACGAGCAGTACTTC. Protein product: CASRGPAGGRYEQYF.

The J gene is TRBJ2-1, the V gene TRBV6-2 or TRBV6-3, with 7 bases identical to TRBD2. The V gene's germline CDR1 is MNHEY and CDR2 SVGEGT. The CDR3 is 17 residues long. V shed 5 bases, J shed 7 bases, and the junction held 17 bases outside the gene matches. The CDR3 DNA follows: TGTGCCAGCAGTAGCCCGTCGCGGGAGTTAGTGGGGAATGAGCAGTTCTTC. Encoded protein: CASSSPSRELVGNEQFF.

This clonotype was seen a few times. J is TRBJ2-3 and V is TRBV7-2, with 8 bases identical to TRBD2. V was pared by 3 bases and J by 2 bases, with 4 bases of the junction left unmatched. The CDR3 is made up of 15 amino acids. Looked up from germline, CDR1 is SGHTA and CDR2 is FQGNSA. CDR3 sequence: CASSLLAGTTDTQYF. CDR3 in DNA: TGTGCCAGCAGCTTGCTAGCGGGCACCACAGATACGCAGTATTTT. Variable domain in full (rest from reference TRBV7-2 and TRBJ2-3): GAGVSQSPSNKVTEKGKDVELRCDPISGHTALYWYRQSLGQGLEFLIYFQGNSAPDKSGLPSDRFSAERTGGSVSTLTIQRTQQEDSAVYLCASSLLAGTTDTQYFGPGTRLTVL.

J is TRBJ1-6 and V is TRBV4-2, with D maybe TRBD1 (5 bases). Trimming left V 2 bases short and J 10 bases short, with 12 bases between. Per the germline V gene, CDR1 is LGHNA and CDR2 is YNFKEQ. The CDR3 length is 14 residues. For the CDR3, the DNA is TGTGCCAGCAGCCAACTAGGGGAGGGGTCACCCCTCCACTTT. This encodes CASSQLGEGSPLHF.

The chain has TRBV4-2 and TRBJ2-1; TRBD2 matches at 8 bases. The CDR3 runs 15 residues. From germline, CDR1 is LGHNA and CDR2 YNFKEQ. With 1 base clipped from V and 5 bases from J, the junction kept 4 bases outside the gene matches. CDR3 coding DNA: TGTGCCAGCAGCCAAGCGGGGGGGCCGGACAATGAGCAGTTCTTC. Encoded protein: CASSQAGGPDNEQFF.

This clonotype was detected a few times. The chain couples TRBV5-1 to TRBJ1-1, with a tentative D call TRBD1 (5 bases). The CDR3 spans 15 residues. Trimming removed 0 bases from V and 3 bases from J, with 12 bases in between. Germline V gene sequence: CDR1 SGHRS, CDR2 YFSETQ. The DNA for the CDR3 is TGCGCCAGCAGCTTGGCAGCAGGGTTGGACACTGAAGCTTTCTTT. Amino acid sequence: CASSLAAGLDTEAFF. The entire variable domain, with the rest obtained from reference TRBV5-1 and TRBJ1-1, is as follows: KAGVTQTPRYLIKTRGQQVTLSCSPISGHRSVSWYQQTPGQGLQFLFEYFSETQRNKGNFPGRFSGRQFSNSRSEMNVSTLELGDSALYLCASSLAAGLDTEAFFGQGTRLTVV.

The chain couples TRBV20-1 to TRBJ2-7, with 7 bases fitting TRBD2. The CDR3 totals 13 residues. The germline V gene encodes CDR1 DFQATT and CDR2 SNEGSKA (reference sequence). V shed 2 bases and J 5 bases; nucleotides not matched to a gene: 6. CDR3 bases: TGCAGTGCTAGAAATCTACTAGCGAACGAGCAGTACTTC. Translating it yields CSARNLLANEQYF.

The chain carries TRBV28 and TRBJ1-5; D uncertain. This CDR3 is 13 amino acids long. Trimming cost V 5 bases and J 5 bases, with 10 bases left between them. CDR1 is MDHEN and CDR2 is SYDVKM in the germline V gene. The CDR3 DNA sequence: TGTGCCAGCAGTCCACAGAGAGATCAGCCCCAGCATTTT. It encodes CASSPQRDQPQHF. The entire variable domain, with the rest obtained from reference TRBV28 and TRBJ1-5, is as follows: DVKVTQSSRYLVKRTGEKVFLECVQDMDHENMFWYRQDPGLGLRLIYFSYDVKMKEKGDIPEGYSVSREKKERFSLILESASTNQTSMYLCASSPQRDQPQHFGDGTRLSIL.

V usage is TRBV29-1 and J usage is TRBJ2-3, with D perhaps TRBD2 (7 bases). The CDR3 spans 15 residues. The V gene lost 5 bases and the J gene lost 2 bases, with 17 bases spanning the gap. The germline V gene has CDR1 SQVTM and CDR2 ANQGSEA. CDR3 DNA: TGCAGCGTTCAACCGGCGGGGGCACACACAGATACGCAGTATTTT. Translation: CSVQPAGAHTDTQYF.

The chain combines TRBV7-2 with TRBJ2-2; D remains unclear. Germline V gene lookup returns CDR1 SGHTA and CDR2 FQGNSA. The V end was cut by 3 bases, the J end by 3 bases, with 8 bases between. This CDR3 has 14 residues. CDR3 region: CASSFKGYTGELFF. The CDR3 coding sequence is TGTGCCAGCAGCTTCAAGGGATACACCGGGGAGCTGTTTTTT.

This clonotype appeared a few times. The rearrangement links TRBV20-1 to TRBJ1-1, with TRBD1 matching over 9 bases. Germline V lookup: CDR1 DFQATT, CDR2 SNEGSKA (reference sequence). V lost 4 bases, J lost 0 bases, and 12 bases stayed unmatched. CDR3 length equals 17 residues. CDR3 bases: TGCAGTGCTACTCGGCGGGACAGGGAGCGGCTGAACACTGAAGCTTTCTTT. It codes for CSATRRDRERLNTEAFF.

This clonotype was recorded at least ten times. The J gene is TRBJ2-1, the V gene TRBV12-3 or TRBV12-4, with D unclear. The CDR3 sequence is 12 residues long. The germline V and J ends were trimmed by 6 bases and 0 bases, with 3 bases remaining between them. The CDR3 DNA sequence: TGTGCCAGCAGACGCTCCTACAATGAGCAGTTCTTC. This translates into CASRRSYNEQFF.

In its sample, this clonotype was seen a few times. Here the CDR3 reads CASSFSSGYEQYF. DNA of the CDR3: TGTGCCAGCAGCTTTTCCAGCGGTTACGAGCAGTACTTC. This chain uses TRBV7-6 with TRBJ2-7; D perhaps matches TRBD2 (5 bases). Germline assignment: CDR1 SGHVS and CDR2 FNYEAQ. The CDR3 sequence is 13 residues long. V dropped 3 bases and J dropped 4 bases, with 10 bases sitting between them.

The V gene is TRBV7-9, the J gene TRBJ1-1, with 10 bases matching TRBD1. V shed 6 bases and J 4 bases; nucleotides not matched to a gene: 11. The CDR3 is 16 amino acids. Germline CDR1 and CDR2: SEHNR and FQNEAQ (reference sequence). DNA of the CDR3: TGTGCCAGCAGTCCGACAGGGGGCGTTTCGAGCACTGAAGCTTTCTTT. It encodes CASSPTGGVSSTEAFF.

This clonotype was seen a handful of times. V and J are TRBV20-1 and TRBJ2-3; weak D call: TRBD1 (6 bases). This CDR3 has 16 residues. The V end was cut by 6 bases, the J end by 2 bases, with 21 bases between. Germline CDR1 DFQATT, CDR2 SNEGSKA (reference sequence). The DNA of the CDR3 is TGCAGTGCCCATTCCTACCTACAGGGCCCCACAGATACGCAGTATTTT. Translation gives CSAHSYLQGPTDTQYF.

Here the CDR3 reads CASSLVGGTGDEQYF. The CDR3 DNA follows: TGTGCCAGCAGCTTAGTTGGCGGGACAGGGGACGAGCAGTACTTC. The chain couples TRBV7-9 to TRBJ2-7; TRBD1 matches 10 bases. Trimming removed 1 base from V and 5 bases from J; junction bases left unmatched: 5. The CDR3 consists of 15 residues. Germline lookup yields CDR1 SEHNR and CDR2 FQNEAQ (reference sequence).